These 31 T cell receptor beta chains were sequenced from one sample in a study of blood T cell repertoires in COVID-19. TCRdb's copy holds only in-frame clones and misses some; the assay was immunoSEQ multiplex PCR. Among about 300,000 clones listed, about four fifths were seen once. Source material: peripheral blood. These receptors were collected from a woman between 50 and 59 years old with acute or convalescent COVID-19.

The chain joins TRBV25-1 to TRBJ2-6; D gene unclear. V shed 3 bases and J shed 2 bases, with 8 bases lying between them. Germline values: CDR1 MGHDK, CDR2 SYGVNS. CDR3 length: 15 amino acids. The CDR3 DNA reads TGTGCCAGCAGTGATAGCCGCCCTGGGGCCAACGTCCTGACTTTC. It codes for CASSDSRPGANVLTF. Complete variable domain (other parts from reference TRBV25-1 and TRBJ2-6): EADIYQTPRYLVIGTGKKITLECSQTMGHDKMYWYQQDPGMELHLIHYSYGVNSTEKGDLSSESTVSRIRTEHFPLTLESARPSHTSQYLCASSDSRPGANVLTFGAGSRLTVL.

About this clone: This may be a read error, as it is one base from a much larger clone. The genes are TRBV24-1 and TRBJ1-5, with D perhaps matching TRBD1 (5 bases). Per the germline V gene, CDR1 is KGHDR and CDR2 is SFDVKD. Trimming removed 9 bases from V and 2 bases from J, with 7 bases in between. The CDR3 consists of 12 residues. CDR3 coding DNA: TGTGCCACCGCGGGGGGCAATCAGCCCCAGCATTTT. Its protein product is CATAGGNQPQHF.

This chain connects TRBV18 to TRBJ2-1; 15 nucleotides line up with TRBD2. This CDR3 is built from 16 residues. After removal of 4 bases from V and 8 bases from J, the junction contained 6 bases not matched to a gene. From germline, CDR1 is KGHSH and CDR2 LQKENI. The chain's CDR3 is CASSLRTSGRGYEQFF. The DNA for the CDR3 is TGTGCCAGCTCACTAAGGACTAGCGGGAGGGGCTATGAGCAGTTCTTC.

This chain uses TRBV10-3 with TRBJ1-6, with 7 nucleotides matching TRBD1. CDR1 ENHRY and CDR2 SYGVKD come from the germline V gene. J was trimmed by 10 bases and V by 0 bases; bases with no gene match: 6. The CDR3 runs 15 residues. The CDR3 DNA reads as TGTGCCATCAGTGAGTCGACAGGGTCCAGGTCACCCCTCCACTTT. Translated: CAISESTGSRSPLHF.

The rearrangement links TRBV4-1 to TRBJ1-2; D possibly corresponds to TRBD1 (5 bases). Trimming cost V 2 bases and J 0 bases, with 16 bases left between them. The germline CDR1 and CDR2 sequences are MGHRA and YSYEKL. The CDR3 length is 17 residues. CDR3 DNA sequence: TGCGCCAGCAGCCAACCCTTGGGGCGGGGGTCTAACTATGGCTACACCTTC. Its protein product is CASSQPLGRGSNYGYTF.

This sequence joins TRBV3-1 (or the pseudogene TRBV3-2) and TRBJ2-1; 9 bases agree with TRBD2. Germline loops: CDR1 LGHDT, CDR2 YNNKEL (reference sequence). The CDR3 runs 14 residues. V shed 2 bases and J 5 bases; nucleotides not matched to a gene: 1. The CDR3 DNA is TGTGCCAGCAGCCAACTAGCGGGGAACAATGAGCAGTTCTTC. This gives the protein CASSQLAGNNEQFF.

The chain combines TRBV11-2 with TRBJ2-7, with a possible D match to TRBD1 (6 bases). Germline lookup yields CDR1 SGHAT and CDR2 FQNNGV. Trimming removed 1 base from V and 2 bases from J, with 12 bases in between. This CDR3 is built from 15 residues. Written as DNA, the CDR3 is TGTGCCAGCAGCTTAGTACAGGGTCCAACCTACGAGCAGTACTTC. It encodes CASSLVQGPTYEQYF.

The V gene is TRBV6-2 or TRBV6-3, the J gene TRBJ2-5, with a weak D call TRBD2 (5 bases). Germline values: CDR1 MNHEY, CDR2 SVGEGT. CDR3 length: 16 residues. V was trimmed by 2 bases and J by 5 bases, leaving 18 bases between them. The CDR3 DNA is TGTGCCAGCAGTTACCCCCGGCTAGCTTTGGCGGAGACCCAGTACTTC. Translation gives CASSYPRLALAETQYF.

This clone was picked up a small number of times. This sequence joins TRBV11-2 and TRBJ1-1, with a tentative D call TRBD1 (5 bases). CDR3 length: 16 amino acids. V lost 4 bases to trimming and J lost 6 bases, with 21 bases between them. Germline CDR1 reads SGHAT; CDR2 reads FQNNGV. DNA for the CDR3: TGTGCCAGCAGCTCACGCCCGGGGCAGGGAGGAGCTGAAGCTTTCTTT. Its protein is CASSSRPGQGGAEAFF.

This sequence joins TRBV27 and TRBJ2-2; D is unclear. V was shortened by 11 bases and J by 5 bases, with 18 bases between the two germline ends. CDR1 MNHEY and CDR2 SMNVEV come from the germline V gene (reference sequence). The CDR3 contains 14 residues. CDR3 coding DNA: TGTGCCGTGCTCGGCCGCTCGAGGACCGGGGAGCTGTTTTTT. This codes for CAVLGRSRTGELFF.

As DNA, the CDR3 is TGTGCCAGCAGTAGCGGGAGCTCCTACAATGAGCAGTTCTTC. This encodes CASSSGSSYNEQFF. This rearrangement joins TRBV6-2 or TRBV6-3 to TRBJ2-1, with 8 bases aligning to TRBD2. Germline CDR1 and CDR2: MNHEY and SVGEGT. V trimming: 5 bases; J trimming: 0 bases; junction bases outside the gene matches: 0. The CDR3 loop spans 14 amino acids.

V usage is TRBV5-1 and J usage is TRBJ2-7; 11 positions match TRBD1. Germline V gene data show CDR1 as SGHRS and CDR2 as YFSETQ. The CDR3 totals 14 residues. Trimming cost V 5 bases and J 3 bases; bases outside gene matches: 4. CDR3 sequence (DNA): TGCGCCAGCAGACCCGGGACAGGGGGCTACGAGCAGTACTTC. It is translated as CASRPGTGGYEQYF.

This clone was counted a few times. This chain uses TRBV5-6 with TRBJ1-3, with 9 bases lining up with TRBD1. The CDR3 has 18 amino acids. V shed 0 bases, J shed 0 bases, and the junction held 7 bases outside the gene matches. CDR1 and CDR2 from the germline V gene are SGHDT and YYEEEE. As DNA, the CDR3 is TGTGCCAGCAGCTTGGAGGGGACAGGGCGGGCCTCTGGAAACACCATATATTTT. Protein product: CASSLEGTGRASGNTIYF.

The rearrangement uses TRBV3-1 (or the pseudogene TRBV3-2) and TRBJ2-3, with D possibly TRBD2 on 5 matching bases. The CDR3 consists of 15 residues. With 2 bases removed from V and 2 bases from J, the gap between germline ends came to 11 bases. In germline, CDR1 is LGHDT, CDR2 YNNKEL (reference sequence). CDR3 in amino acids: CASSQRAGNTDTQYF. The CDR3 DNA reads TGTGCCAGCAGCCAAAGGGCCGGGAACACAGATACGCAGTATTTT.

The chain combines TRBV24-1 with TRBJ1-4, with D perhaps TRBD1 (5 bases). The CDR3 length is 17 residues. Trimming left V 5 bases short and J 0 bases short, with 15 bases between. Germline V gives CDR1 KGHDR, CDR2 SFDVKD. DNA for the CDR3: TGTGCCACCAGTGCCCCAAGTGCAGGGACAACTAATGAAAAACTGTTTTTT. Translation gives CATSAPSAGTTNEKLFF.

The rearrangement joins TRBV10-2 to TRBJ1-2; D uncertain. The CDR3 loop spans 13 amino acids. V dropped 2 bases and J dropped 8 bases, with 12 bases sitting between them. The germline CDR1 and CDR2 sequences are WSHSY and SAAADI. In DNA, the CDR3 is TGCGCCAGCAGTGAGATGCAGGAGGGCGGCTACACCTTC. Translated, it gives CASSEMQEGGYTF.

This clone came up a few times. The rearrangement uses TRBV4-2 and TRBJ2-3; 7 nucleotides agree with TRBD2. This CDR3 spans 14 amino acids. V shed 8 bases and J 1 base; nucleotides not matched to a gene: 6. Germline CDR1 reads LGHNA; CDR2 reads YNFKEQ. The CDR3 loop reads CASGEAGGTDTQYF. The DNA for the CDR3 is TGTGCCAGCGGCGAGGCGGGGGGCACAGATACGCAGTATTTT.

This clone was seen once. V gene TRBV11-3 combines with J gene TRBJ2-1, with 9 bases matching TRBD2. The germline gives CDR1 SGHNT, CDR2 YENEEA. This CDR3 has 16 amino acids. V lost 5 bases and J lost 2; bases outside the gene matches: 7. The CDR3 reads CASSMVSGGAYNEQFF. Written as DNA, the CDR3 is TGTGCCAGCAGCATGGTTAGCGGGGGAGCCTACAATGAGCAGTTCTTC.

The chain combines TRBV5-5 with TRBJ1-2; D is possibly TRBD1 (5 bases). The germline V gene encodes CDR1 SGHKS and CDR2 YYEKEE (reference sequence). The CDR3 totals 14 residues. Trimming pared 5 bases from V and 2 bases from J, leaving 13 bases between. The CDR3 loop reads CASSPQRQNYGYTF. CDR3 bases: TGTGCCAGCAGTCCTCAGCGACAGAACTATGGCTACACCTTC.

This chain joins TRBV5-8 and TRBJ1-5; TRBD1 is a possible D gene (5 bases). The germline V gene has CDR1 SGHTS and CDR2 YDEGEE. Between the trimmed V and J ends, which lost 7 bases and 0 bases, there was a span of 14 bases. The CDR3 consists of 15 residues. The CDR3 loop reads CASRPGGFSNQPQHF. The CDR3 nucleotides read TGTGCCAGCCGACCCGGGGGGTTTAGCAATCAGCCCCAGCATTTT.

The gene calls are TRBV5-4 and TRBJ2-7, with 9 bases matching TRBD1. V was pared by 2 bases and J by 5 bases, with 5 bases of the junction left unmatched. The CDR3 consists of 14 residues. Germline CDR1 is SGHNT and CDR2 is YYREEE (reference sequence). Here the CDR3 DNA reads TGTGCCAGCAGCTTTGGGACAGGGTACCACGAGCAGTACGTC. Amino acid sequence: CASSFGTGYHEQYV.

The V call is TRBV28, the J call TRBJ1-1; TRBD1 is a possible D gene (6 bases). The CDR3 loop spans 14 amino acids. The V gene's germline CDR1 is MDHEN and CDR2 SYDVKM. V was clipped by 6 bases and J by 5 bases, with 16 bases between them. CDR3 DNA sequence: TGTGCCAGCAGCCTTCCGGACAGAGGGACTGAAGCTTTCTTT. It is translated as CASSLPDRGTEAFF.

J is TRBJ1-1 and V is TRBV30, with D possibly matching TRBD1 (5 bases). V shed 7 bases and J shed 1 base, with 10 bases lying between them. CDR3 size: 12 residues. Germline V gene data show CDR1 as GTSNPN and CDR2 as SVGIG (reference sequence). The CDR3 sequence: CASYQGNTEAFF. The DNA for the CDR3 is TGTGCCTCTTACCAGGGGAACACTGAAGCTTTCTTT.

This chain joins TRBV29-1 and TRBJ1-1; TRBD1 agrees at 10 bases. The length of the CDR3 is 13 residues. Germline values: CDR1 SQVTM, CDR2 ANQGSEA. The junction had 5 bases not matched to a gene; V was cut back by 4 bases and J by 6 bases. The CDR3 region has the DNA TGCAGCGTTGGAGGACAGGGGGGCCCTGAAGCTTTCTTT. It translates to CSVGGQGGPEAFF.

The CDR3 nucleotides are TGCGCCAGCAGCTTGGGTCTAGCTTGGGAGACCCAGTACTTC. As protein: CASSLGLAWETQYF. The chain links TRBV5-1 to TRBJ2-5; D possibly corresponds to TRBD2 (5 bases). V lost 0 bases and J 5 bases, leaving 11 bases between the germline ends. The CDR3 contains 14 residues. CDR1 SGHRS and CDR2 YFSETQ come from the germline V gene.

The chain couples TRBV10-3 to TRBJ1-3; 7 bases map to TRBD1. Losses at the gene ends were 10 bases for V and 3 bases for J; bases not matched to a gene: 6. This CDR3 is built from 13 residues. Germline V gene data show CDR1 as ENHRY and CDR2 as SYGVKD. CDR3 loop: CANRGQVGNTIYF. The CDR3 nucleotides are TGTGCCAACCGTGGACAGGTTGGAAACACCATATATTTT.

CDR3 residues: CASSLLRSRDRRSNEQFF. CDR3 bases: TGTGCCAGCAGCCTATTAAGGAGCCGGGACAGGAGATCCAATGAGCAGTTCTTC. The chain links TRBV7-2 to TRBJ2-1; 8 bases align to TRBD1. This CDR3 is 18 amino acids long. Losses at the gene ends were 5 bases for V and 6 bases for J; bases not matched to a gene: 18. Per the germline V gene, CDR1 is SGHTA and CDR2 is FQGNSA.

CDR3 in DNA: TGTGCCAGCAGTTTCGGGACAATGAACACCGGGGAGCTGTTTTTT. Translating it yields CASSFGTMNTGELFF. This chain joins TRBV27 and TRBJ2-2; perhaps TRBD1 as D (6 bases). Germline-derived CDR1 and CDR2 are MNHEY and SMNVEV (reference sequence). Trimming left V 3 bases short and J 1 base short, with 9 bases between. The CDR3 sequence is 15 residues long.

J is TRBJ1-5 and V is TRBV2, with D possibly being TRBD1 (5 bases). The CDR3 covers 14 residues. The V end was cut by 6 bases, the J end by 0 bases, with 9 bases between. From germline, CDR1 is SNHLY and CDR2 FYNNEI. The CDR3, as DNA: TGTGCCAGCAGGGAGACAGATAGCAATCAGCCCCAGCATTTT. This codes for CASRETDSNQPQHF. Using reference TRBV2 and TRBJ1-5 for the parts outside the CDR3, the full variable domain is EPEVTQTPSHQVTQMGQEVILRCVPISNHLYFYWYRQILGQKVEFLVSFYNNEISEKSEIFDDQFSVERPDGSNFTLKIRSTKLEDSAMYFCASRETDSNQPQHFGDGTRLSIL.

The chain has TRBV12-5 and TRBJ2-3; TRBD1 aligns across 8 bases. The CDR3 has 16 residues. The J segment lost 1 base and the V segment lost 6 bases, leaving 9 bases of the junction unmatched. Germline CDR1 reads LGHNT; CDR2 reads FRNRAP. The CDR3 DNA sequence: TGTGCTAGTGGGAAGGGACAGGCCGGGGGCACAGATACGCAGTATTTT. The encoded protein is CASGKGQAGGTDTQYF.

The chain recombines TRBV30 with TRBJ1-2; D may be TRBD1 (6 bases). Germline-derived CDR1 and CDR2 are GTSNPN and SVGIG (reference sequence). The CDR3 runs 14 residues. V lost 0 bases, J lost 5 bases, and 13 bases lay in between. In DNA form, the CDR3 reads TGTGCCTGGAGTGTATGGGGTCAGGGGTATGGCTACACCTTC. Protein sequence: CAWSVWGQGYGYTF. The full variable domain, its missing parts supplied by reference TRBV30 and TRBJ1-2, is SQTIHQWPATLVQPVGSPLSLECTVEGTSNPNLYWYRQAAGRGLQLLFYSVGIGQISSEVPQNLSASRPQDRQFILSSKKLLLSDSGFYLCAWSVWGQGYGYTFGSGTRLTVV.